Sequencing of this TCR beta chain was carried out in a study of shared clonotypes between healthy human individuals. Background on the study: Every donor yielded three CD4 naive, three CD4 memory, two CD8 naive and one CD8 memory plate.

CDR3 length: 17 amino acids. V lost 3 bases to trimming and J lost 0 bases, with 18 bases between them. Germline V gives CDR1 MDHEN, CDR2 SYDVKM. CD45RO-negative, CCR7-positively selected cells formed the naive CD8 fraction, excluding terminally differentiated effector memory CD45RA+ cells. TCRdb's copy holds only in-frame clones and misses some; the assay was immunoSEQ multiplex PCR. The table includes about 1,900,000 clones, about 94% detected once. This TCR was recovered from a young man in good health. The chain joins TRBV28 to TRBJ2-7, with D perhaps matching TRBD2 (5 bases). Sequenced: naive CD8+ T cells sorted from blood. In DNA form, the CDR3 reads TGTGCCAGCAGTTTTCCGGGAACCTCCTGGAGCTCCTACGAGCAGTACTTC. Translation: CASSFPGTSWSSYEQYF.